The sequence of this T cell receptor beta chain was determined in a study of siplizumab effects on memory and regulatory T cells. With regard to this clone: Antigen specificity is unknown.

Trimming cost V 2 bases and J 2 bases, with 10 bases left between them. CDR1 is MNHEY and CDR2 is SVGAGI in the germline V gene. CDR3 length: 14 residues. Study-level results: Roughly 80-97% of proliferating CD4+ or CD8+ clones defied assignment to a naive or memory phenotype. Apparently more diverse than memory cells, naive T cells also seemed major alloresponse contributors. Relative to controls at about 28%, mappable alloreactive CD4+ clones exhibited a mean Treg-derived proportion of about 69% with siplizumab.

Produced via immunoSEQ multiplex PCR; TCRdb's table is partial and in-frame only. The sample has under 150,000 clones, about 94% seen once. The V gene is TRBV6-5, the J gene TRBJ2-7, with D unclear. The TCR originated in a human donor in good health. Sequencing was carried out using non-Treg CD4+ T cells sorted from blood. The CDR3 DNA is TGTGCCAGCAGTTACCCCGGCGAGGCCTACGAGCAGTACTTC. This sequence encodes CASSYPGEAYEQYF.